This TCR beta chain was recorded in a study of T cell repertoires in cytomegalovirus infection. Study context: The public TCR beta signatures pointed to both CMV infection and matching HLA type.

General study points: Frequencies of public TCR beta families were cumulated, and this identified carriers of CMV plus the relevant HLA. The ex vivo response was dominated by HLA-C-restricted CMV-specific TCR beta clonotypes.

Notes on this clonotype: Its antigen is as yet unknown.

The CDR3 contains 13 residues. Trimming cost V 5 bases and J 4 bases; bases outside gene matches: 3. MiXCR was run by TCRdb on the reads, yielding one entry per CDR3 protein. The data show around 450,000 distinct CDR3 sequences, 31% seen once. The chain joins TRBV12-3 or TRBV12-4 to TRBJ1-1, with 8 nucleotides matching TRBD1. Sequencing input: PBMCs. The origin of this receptor is a human donor in good health (CMV status not recorded). Some clones in this sample may be carry-over from other donors' samples. As DNA, the CDR3 is TGTGCCAGCAGTACGACAGGGGCCACTGAAGCTTTCTTT. It specifies CASSTTGATEAFF.